The clone carrying this T cell receptor beta chain was found a few times. This sample stems from a study of T cell changes during pregnancy in multiple sclerosis. Data came from immunoSEQ multiplex PCR; TCRdb stores just in-frame clones and leaves some out. The repertoire has approximately 50,000 clones, around 94% of them found once; the top ten carry roughly 0.32%. CDR1 DFQATT and CDR2 SNEGSKA come from the germline V gene (reference sequence). The CDR3 covers 11 residues. V was trimmed by 6 bases and J by 5 bases, leaving 10 bases between them. This TCR was sampled from a female donor with multiple sclerosis, enrolled in a pregnancy study. The chain has TRBV20-1 and TRBJ1-1; D is unresolved. Sample: CD4+ T cells from peripheral blood mononuclear cells, taken in the third trimester of pregnancy. CDR3 DNA sequence: TGCAGTGCCCCTCGAGGGACTGAAGCTTTCTTT. Residues: CSAPRGTEAFF.